This entry is about one TCR beta chain. The clone's antigen remains unknown. Base qualities are not at hand, and no much larger clone is one base apart. This sample is drawn from a study of cytomegalovirus exposure and HLA in healthy donors (dated by TCRdb to about 2017). In the study overall: The 550 to 750 repertoires of the first cohort and the approximately 130 validation repertoires were produced on the same platform, according to a later analysis. The aim of the study was to test whether cataloging public T cell receptors could identify signatures of past pathogen exposure. Besides the first cohort of roughly 640 subjects, a separate validation cohort made up of over a hundred different subjects was used. To predict cytomegalovirus infection status, the study brought together high-throughput TCR immunosequencing, statistical association of individual TCRs with disease status, and machine learning. The full study reports these points: In a later analysis, TCRs clustered in the first cohort were found to also tend to co-occur in the 110 or so validation repertoires, with 85% to 95% of cluster scores above 0. The authors suggested that the approach could potentially be generalized to other disease states and immunological phenotypes. The classifier was reported to diagnose cytomegalovirus status with high specificity and sensitivity in both the original cohort and the validation cohort. A later analysis lacked HLA typing for the validation cohort, so it scored co-occurrence in that cohort across all 110 or so repertoires. The study gave a list of 150 to 200 TCR beta chains associated with cytomegalovirus. While some public TCRs were present in many individuals, most TCR sequences turned up only very rarely across donors. In vitro tests confirmed that a few of the cytomegalovirus-associated TCR beta chains recognize cytomegalovirus antigens.

Library generation was performed with the immunoSEQ multiplex PCR assay. As for the authors' bioinformatics: A statistical classification framework was built for diagnosing cytomegalovirus status from the catalog of TCR beta chain sequences. The source is immuneACCESS, and TCRdb retained only in-frame sequences with V and J called. Part of the clones is not carried over; for the studies checked, unresolved V genes explain less than half of this, and the remainder is unexplained. That table is the source of V, J and clone size, and D and trimming were worked out from the DNA. Across this sample there are about 73,000 clones, with about 90% seen only once. 3.8% of the sample is held by the ten biggest clonotypes. The V and J ends are trimmed by 5 bases and 4 bases, leaving 8 bases between them. From a lookup of the germline V gene, CDR1 and CDR2 are MNHEY and SVGAGI. The CDR3 sequence holds 13 residues, the cysteine and phenylalanine included. Only the CDR3 DNA stays, 39 bases, in frame from base 1.

Separate from the approximately 730-subject first cohort, the validation cohort of roughly 130 subjects was the group to which the donors belonged. This receptor was identified in a woman younger than 30 in good health and CMV-seropositive. Sequencing was performed on PBMCs. The sequence links TRBV6-5 to TRBJ2-2; tentative D gene TRBD1, with 5 bases matching. In nucleotides, the sequence is TGTGCCAGCAGTCACGACAGCACCGGGGAGCTGTTTTTT. The resulting protein is CASSHDSTGELFF.